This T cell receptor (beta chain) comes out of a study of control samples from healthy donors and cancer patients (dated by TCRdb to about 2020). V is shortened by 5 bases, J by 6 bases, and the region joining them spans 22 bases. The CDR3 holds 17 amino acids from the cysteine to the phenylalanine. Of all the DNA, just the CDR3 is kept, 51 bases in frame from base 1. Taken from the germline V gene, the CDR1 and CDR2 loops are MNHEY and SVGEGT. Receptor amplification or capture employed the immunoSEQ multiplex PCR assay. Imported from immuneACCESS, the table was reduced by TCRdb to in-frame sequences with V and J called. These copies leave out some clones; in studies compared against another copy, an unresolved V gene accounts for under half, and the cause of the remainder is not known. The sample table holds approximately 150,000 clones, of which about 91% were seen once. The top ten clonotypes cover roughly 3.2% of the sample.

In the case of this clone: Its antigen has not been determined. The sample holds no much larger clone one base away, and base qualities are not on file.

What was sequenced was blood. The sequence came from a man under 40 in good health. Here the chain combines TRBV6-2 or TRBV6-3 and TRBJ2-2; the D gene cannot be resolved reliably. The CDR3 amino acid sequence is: CASSIPRVFAAAGELFF. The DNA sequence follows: TGTGCCAGCAGTATACCCCGGGTCTTCGCTGCGGCCGGGGAGCTGTTTTTT.